This T cell receptor beta chain came from a study of cytomegalovirus exposure and HLA in healthy donors. The PCR had 60 Vbeta and 13 Jbeta primers. The method was immunoSEQ multiplex PCR; TCRdb's version includes in-frame clones alone and lacks a portion of them. This sample has some 180,000 clones, with 75% to 85% found just once. The CDR3 extends over 17 amino acids. The V and J ends lost 0 bases and 2 bases, in that order; junction bases with no gene match: 6. This TCR came from a woman aged 45-65 years in good health and CMV-seronegative. This rearrangement joins TRBV5-3 to TRBJ2-1; 9 bases agree with TRBD2. TRBV5-3 is placed among ORFs of uncertain function. Specimen: PBMCs. CDR3 protein: CARSLGGRAPTYNEQFF. Here the CDR3 DNA reads TGTGCCAGAAGCTTGGGCGGGAGGGCCCCAACCTACAATGAGCAGTTCTTC.